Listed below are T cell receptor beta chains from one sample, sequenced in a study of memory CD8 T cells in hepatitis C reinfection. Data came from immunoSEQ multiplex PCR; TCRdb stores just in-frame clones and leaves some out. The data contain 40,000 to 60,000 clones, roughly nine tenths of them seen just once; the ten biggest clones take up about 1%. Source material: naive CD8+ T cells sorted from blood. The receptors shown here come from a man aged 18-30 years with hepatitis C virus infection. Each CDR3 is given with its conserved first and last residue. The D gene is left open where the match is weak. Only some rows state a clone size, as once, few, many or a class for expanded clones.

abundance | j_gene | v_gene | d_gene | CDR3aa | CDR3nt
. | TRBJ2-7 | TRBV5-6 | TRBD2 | CASNTGLAGVGEQYF | TGTGCCAGCAACACGGGACTAGCGGGAGTAGGCGAGCAGTACTTC
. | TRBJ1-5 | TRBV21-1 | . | CASSKVREGDICNQPQHF | TGTGCCAGCAGCAAAGTAAGGGAGGGGGATATATGCAATCAGCCCCAGCATTTT
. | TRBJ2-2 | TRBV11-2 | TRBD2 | CASSRPRLAGGYDTGELFF | TGTGCCAGCAGCCGACCTAGACTAGCGGGAGGTTATGACACCGGGGAGCTGTTTTTT
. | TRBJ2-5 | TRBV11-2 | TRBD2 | CASSLGTSGVRETQYF | TGTGCCAGCAGCTTAGGGACTAGCGGGGTTAGAGAGACCCAGTACTTC
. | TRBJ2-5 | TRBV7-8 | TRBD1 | CASSLDHRDRASETQYF | TGTGCCAGCAGCTTAGATCATCGGGACAGGGCTTCGGAGACCCAGTACTTC
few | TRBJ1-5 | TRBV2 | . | CASEGGPSWQPQHF | TGTGCCAGCGAGGGCGGACCGTCGTGGCAGCCCCAGCATTTT
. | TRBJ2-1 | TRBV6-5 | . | CASSLSQYNEQFF | TGTGCCAGCAGTTTGAGCCAATACAATGAGCAGTTCTTC
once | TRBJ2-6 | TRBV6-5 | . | CASRYSGANVLTF | TGTGCCAGCAGATACTCTGGGGCCAACGTCCTGACTTTC
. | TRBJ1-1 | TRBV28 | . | CASSLSRVEAFF | TGTGCCAGCAGTTTAAGCCGAGTTGAAGCTTTCTTT
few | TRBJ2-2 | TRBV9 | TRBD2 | CASSVGGGTGELFF | TGTGCCAGCAGCGTAGGGGGGGGGACCGGGGAGCTGTTTTTT
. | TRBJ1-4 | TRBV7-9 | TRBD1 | CASSLAEGAGEKLFF | TGTGCCAGCAGCTTAGCGGAGGGGGCGGGTGAAAAACTGTTTTTT
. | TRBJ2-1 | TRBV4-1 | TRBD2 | CASSPGTSGHNEQFF | TGCGCCAGCAGCCCCGGGACTAGCGGCCACAATGAGCAGTTCTTC
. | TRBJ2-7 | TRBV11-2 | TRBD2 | CASSGAAGSSGNLAEQYF | TGTGCCAGCAGCGGCGCGGCGGGGTCTAGCGGGAATCTGGCCGAGCAGTACTTC
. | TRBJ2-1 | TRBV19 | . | CASSISGSSYNEQFF | TGTGCCAGTAGTATTAGCGGCAGCTCCTACAATGAGCAGTTCTTC
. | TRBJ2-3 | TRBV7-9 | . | CASTSSVLGGDAQYF | TGTGCCAGCACCAGTAGCGTTCTAGGGGGAGATGCGCAGTATTTT
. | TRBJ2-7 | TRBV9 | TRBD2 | CASSVGLAGGNEQYF | TGTGCCAGCAGCGTAGGATTAGCGGGAGGGAACGAGCAGTACTTC
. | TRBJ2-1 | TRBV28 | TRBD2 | CASSPRLAGGGEQFF | TGTGCCAGCAGTCCCCGACTAGCGGGAGGGGGGGAGCAGTTCTTC
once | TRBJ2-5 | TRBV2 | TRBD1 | CASSDKDRGLKTQYF | TGTGCCAGCAGTGACAAGGACAGGGGGCTAAAGACCCAGTACTTC
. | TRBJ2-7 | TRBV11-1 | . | CASSLIEGNEQYF | TGTGCCAGCAGCTTAATCGAGGGAAACGAGCAGTACTTC
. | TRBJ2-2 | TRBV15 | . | CATSSIQGLGTGELFF | TGTGCCACCAGCAGCATACAGGGTTTGGGGACCGGGGAGCTGTTTTTT
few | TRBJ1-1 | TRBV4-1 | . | CASSQDGLNTEAFF | TGCGCCAGCAGCCAAGATGGGCTGAACACTGAAGCTTTCTTT
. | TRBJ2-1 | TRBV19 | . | CASSIEYDEQFF | TGTGCCAGTAGTATAGAGTATGATGAGCAGTTCTTC
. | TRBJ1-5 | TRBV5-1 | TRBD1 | CASSSTGDSNQPQHF | TGCGCCAGCAGCTCCACAGGGGACAGCAATCAGCCCCAGCATTTT
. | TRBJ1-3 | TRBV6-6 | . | CASSLYGGTLNTIYF | TGTGCCAGCAGTTTATACGGGGGGACTTTAAACACCATATATTTT
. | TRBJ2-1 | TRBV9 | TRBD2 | CASSQSWTSGNNEQFF | TGTGCCAGCTCCCAGTCGTGGACTAGCGGGAATAATGAGCAGTTCTTC
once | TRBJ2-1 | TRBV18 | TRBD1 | CASSPPDRASYNEQFF | TGTGCCAGCTCACCACCGGACAGGGCCTCCTACAATGAGCAGTTCTTC
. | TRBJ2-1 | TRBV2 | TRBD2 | CASSPRGSGGNEQFF | TGTGCCAGCAGTCCCCGGGGTAGCGGGGGCAACGAGCAGTTCTTC
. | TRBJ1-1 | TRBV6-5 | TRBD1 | CASSYSGTGNTEAFF | TGTGCCAGCAGTTACTCCGGGACAGGGAACACTGAAGCTTTCTTT
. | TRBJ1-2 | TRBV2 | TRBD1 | CASSLGQEIGYTF | TGTGCCAGCAGTTTAGGACAGGAAATTGGCTACACCTTC
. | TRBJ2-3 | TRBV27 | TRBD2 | CASTGLAGGPSTDTQYF | TGTGCCAGCACGGGACTAGCGGGAGGGCCAAGCACAGATACGCAGTATTTT
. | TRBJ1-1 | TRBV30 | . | CAFTRGRNTEAFF | TGTGCCTTCACAAGAGGAAGGAACACTGAAGCTTTCTTT
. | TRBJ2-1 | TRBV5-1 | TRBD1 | CASSFGDRGVSEQFF | TGCGCCAGCAGCTTTGGGGACAGGGGGGTGAGTGAGCAGTTCTTC
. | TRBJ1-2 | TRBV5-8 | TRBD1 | CASSWGQVPNYGYTF | TGTGCCAGCAGCTGGGGACAGGTCCCCAACTATGGCTACACCTTC
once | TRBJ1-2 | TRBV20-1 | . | CSGADSYGYTF | TGCAGTGGGGCAGATTCCTATGGCTACACCTTC
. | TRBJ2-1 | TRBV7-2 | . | CASSSDSNEQFF | TGTGCCAGCAGCTCAGACTCCAATGAGCAGTTCTTC
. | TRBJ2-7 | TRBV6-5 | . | CASSEETYEQYF | TGTGCCAGCAGCGAGGAAACCTACGAGCAGTACTTC
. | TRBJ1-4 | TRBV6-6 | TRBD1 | CASSGTGDEKLFF | TGTGCCAGCAGTGGGACAGGGGATGAAAAACTGTTTTTT
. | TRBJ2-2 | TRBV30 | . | CAWTHGAGELFF | TGTGCCTGGACCCACGGGGCCGGGGAGCTGTTTTTT
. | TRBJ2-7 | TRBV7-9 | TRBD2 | CASSPRLAGEGHEQYF | TGTGCCAGCAGCCCACGACTAGCGGGAGAGGGGCACGAGCAGTACTTC
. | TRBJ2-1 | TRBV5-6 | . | CASSPGTETGIAYNEQFF | TGTGCCAGCAGCCCGGGGACTGAGACGGGAATAGCCTACAATGAGCAGTTCTTC